These T cell receptor beta chains were read from a single sample in a study of T cells in Graves' hyperthyroidism and ophthalmopathy. TCRdb analysed the multiplex PCR reads with MiXCR anew, one entry per CDR3 protein. Among more than 500,000 distinct CDR3 sequences listed, 46% were seen once. The sequencing sample was made of peripheral blood or thyroid tissue (not recorded which). The receptors come from an adult woman with Graves' disease, either hyperthyroidism or ophthalmopathy (not recorded which). Each CDR3 is given with its conserved first and last residue. The D gene is left open where the match is weak. Not all rows give a size; the values are once, few, many and, for expanded clones, a class.

v_gene	abundance	j_gene	d_gene	CDR3nt	CDR3aa
TRBV2	few	TRBJ2-5	-	TGTGCCAGCAGCCTGATAGACGGACAGTCCCAAGAGACCCAGTACTTC	CASSLIDGQSQETQYF
TRBV5-1	-	TRBJ2-2	-	TGCGCCAGCAGCTGGTACTGGACGAACACCGGGGAGCTGTTTTTT	CASSWYWTNTGELFF
TRBV7-2	once	TRBJ1-5	-	TGTGCCAGCAGCTTAGCAGGGAAGTGGCAGCCCCAGCATTTT	CASSLAGKWQPQHF
TRBV20-1	-	TRBJ2-5	TRBD2	TGCAGTGTGCCGCCGGCTAGCGGGGGGTCTTGGGAGACCCAGTACTTC	CSVPPASGGSWETQYF
TRBV5-1	many	TRBJ2-6	TRBD1	TGCGCCAGCAGCTCGCATCCGGGACAGGGGGCGTCTGGGGCCAACGTCCTGACTTTC	CASSSHPGQGASGANVLTF
TRBV5-8	-	TRBJ2-5	-	TGCGCCAGCAGCCGACGCGGGGGCCGTCAAGAGATCCAGTACTTC	CASSRRGGRQEIQYF
TRBV7-2	-	TRBJ2-7	-	TGTGCCAGCAGCTTAGTGGATCAGCCCCAGTACTTC	CASSLVDQPQYF
TRBV20-1	once	TRBJ2-1	-	TGCAGTGCAGAGCGTCCCTCCTACAATGAGCAGTTCTTC	CSAERPSYNEQFF
TRBV4-3	-	TRBJ2-7	-	TGCGCCAGCAGCCAAGTCTTATGGGTCGAGCAGTACTTC	CASSQVLWVEQYF
TRBV18	-	TRBJ2-7	TRBD1	TGTGCCAGCTCACCCCGACAGGGGGGCACCTACGAGCAGTACTTC	CASSPRQGGTYEQYF
TRBV19	many	TRBJ2-2	TRBD2	TGTGCCAGTAGTATTCGGACTAGCGGGAGCACCGGGGAGCTGTTTTTT	CASSIRTSGSTGELFF
TRBV7-9	-	TRBJ2-7	TRBD2	TGCGCCAGCGGGCACTCTAGCGGGAGCTCCTACGAGCAGTACTTC	CASGHSSGSSYEQYF
TRBV2	many	TRBJ1-1	-	TGTGCCAGCAATTTAGGGGGGCCCACTGAAGCTTTCTTT	CASNLGGPTEAFF
TRBV5-1	many	TRBJ2-5	-	TGCGCCAGCAGCTTGGTGACCGAGCAAGAGACCCAGTACTTC	CASSLVTEQETQYF
TRBV7-2	-	TRBJ2-1	-	TGTGCCAGCAGCCCGCCGGGGTCCTACAATGAGCAGTTCTTC	CASSPPGSYNEQFF
TRBV6-1	many	TRBJ1-1	-	TGTGCCAGCAGACCGACAGAGAACACTGAAGCTTTCTTT	CASRPTENTEAFF
TRBV12-3/TRBV12-4	many	TRBJ1-1	TRBD1	TGTGCCAGCAGTTTAGATCAGGGGGCGAACACTGAAGCTTTCTTT	CASSLDQGANTEAFF
TRBV7-8	many	TRBJ1-1	TRBD1	TGTGCCAGCAGCTTGGGACAGGGGAGTGAAGCTTTCTTT	CASSLGQGSEAFF
TRBV7-9	once	TRBJ1-6	-	TGTGCCAGCAGTTTAGCGGGGCCCCTTAATTCACCCCTCCACTTT	CASSLAGPLNSPLHF
TRBV29-1	few	TRBJ1-1	-	TGCAGCGTTGTCGGGGGCCAGGCAAACACTGAAGCTTTCTTT	CSVVGGQANTEAFF
TRBV2	-	TRBJ2-5	TRBD1	TGTGCCAGCAGCGGATCAGGGGGACGGGAGACCCAGTACTTC	CASSGSGGRETQYF
TRBV5-1	many	TRBJ2-2	TRBD2	TGCGCCACCTCCACAGCGGGGGGCACCGGGGAGCTGTTTTTT	CATSTAGGTGELFF
TRBV7-2	-	TRBJ2-7	-	TGTGCCAGCAGCTCGAGCGAAGGGCAGTACTTC	CASSSSEGQYF
TRBV6-6	many	TRBJ1-4	-	TGTGCCAGCAGTCTAGTTGCAACTAATGAAAAACTGTTTTTT	CASSLVATNEKLFF
TRBV2	few	TRBJ1-6	-	TGTGCCAGCAGTGACGGACCGAACTCACCCCTCCACTTT	CASSDGPNSPLHF
TRBV12-3/TRBV12-4	-	TRBJ1-5	-	TGTGCCAGCAGTTTCAGGGATGGGGGCAATCAGCCCCAGCATTTT	CASSFRDGGNQPQHF
TRBV27	many	TRBJ1-1	-	TGTGCCAGCAGTTTAGCGGCAGGGTGGACTGAAGCTTTCTTT	CASSLAAGWTEAFF
TRBV10-3	few	TRBJ2-7	-	TGTGCCATCAGGGCCGACAGTAGCTCCTACGAGCAGTACTTC	CAIRADSSSYEQYF
TRBV10-3	-	TRBJ2-5	-	TGTGCCGTCAGTCCGCAGGAGAAACAAGAGACCCAGTGCTTC	CAVSPQEKQETQCF
TRBV5-1	-	TRBJ2-5	-	TGCGCCAGCAGCTCCCGACTGGAAGAGGCCCAGTACTTC	CASSSRLEEAQYF
TRBV19	-	TRBJ2-3	-	TGTGCCACTCGAGGGTGGGGATCCACAGATACGCAGTATTTT	CATRGWGSTDTQYF
TRBV29-1	-	TRBJ1-2	TRBD1	TGCAGCGTGGGTGGGGACAGCTATGGCTACACCTTC	CSVGGDSYGYTF
TRBV5-1	-	TRBJ1-1	-	TGCGCCAGCAGCTTGATCCATGGGGGGAACACTGAAGCTTTCTTT	CASSLIHGGNTEAFF
TRBV6-5	many	TRBJ1-4	-	TGTGCCAGCAGTTCCGGTCGGGAAAAACTGTTTTTT	CASSSGREKLFF
TRBV29-1	-	TRBJ2-3	-	TGCAGCGTTGAAAACGCAGATACGCAGTATTTT	CSVENADTQYF
TRBV6-6	few	TRBJ1-2	-	TGTGCCGGGGGGAACTATGGCTACACCTTC	CAGGNYGYTF
TRBV2	many	TRBJ1-5	TRBD1	TGTGCCAGCGCGGGGACAGGCAATCAGCCCCAGCATTTT	CASAGTGNQPQHF
TRBV11-1	-	TRBJ2-7	-	TGTGCCAGCAGCTCTCGCGTCTCCTACGAGCAGTACTTC	CASSSRVSYEQYF
TRBV6-5	many	TRBJ1-1	-	TGTGCCAGCAGTTACTCACCTTTGGCAGGACTGAACACTGAAGCTTTCTTT	CASSYSPLAGLNTEAFF
TRBV7-2	-	TRBJ2-7	-	TGCGCCAGCAGCCCTGACAGGTCCGGCGAGCAGTACTTC	CASSPDRSGEQYF
TRBV7-2	few	TRBJ2-7	TRBD1	TGTGCCAGCAGTTACTCCGCGGGACAGGGAGGTTACGAGCAGTACTTC	CASSYSAGQGGYEQYF
TRBV5-6	few	TRBJ2-2	-	TGTGCCAGCAGCTTGTTGGGGGAGGCCGACACCGGGGAGCTGTTTTTT	CASSLLGEADTGELFF
TRBV20-1	many	TRBJ2-7	-	TGCAGTGCTTTCCGGCGACACCCATACGAGCAGTACTTC	CSAFRRHPYEQYF
TRBV10-3	-	TRBJ1-2	-	TGTGCCATCAGTGAGTCCGGACAGCATTATGGCTACACCTTC	CAISESGQHYGYTF
TRBV20-1	many	TRBJ1-6	-	TGCAGTGCTAGTGACAGCTACTCACCCCTCCACTTT	CSASDSYSPLHF
TRBV7-2	-	TRBJ2-7	TRBD1	TGTGCCAGGAGCTTGGCGCCGGGACAGGAGTACTTC	CARSLAPGQEYF
TRBV20-1	many	TRBJ1-1	TRBD1	TGCAGTGCTAGAGATCCAGGGGGTCTTTGGAACACTGAAGCTTTCTTT	CSARDPGGLWNTEAFF
TRBV12-3/TRBV12-4	many	TRBJ2-7	TRBD1	TGTGCCAGCAGCCAGATGGGACAGAGCTCCTACGAGCAGTACTTC	CASSQMGQSSYEQYF
TRBV10-3	-	TRBJ1-6	-	TGTGCCGTACAGGGAGAAGCGAGCACCTATAATTCACCCCTCCACTTT	CAVQGEASTYNSPLHF
TRBV6-6	once	TRBJ1-6	-	TGTGCCAGCAGTAACAATCAGCCCCTCCACTTT	CASSNNQPLHF
TRBV28	-	TRBJ2-2	-	TGTGCCAGCAGTTCCCCTAACACCGGGGAGCTGTTTTTT	CASSSPNTGELFF
TRBV20-1	few	TRBJ1-2	-	TGCAGTGCCCCAGAGGTGGGGCGGATTGGCTACACCTTC	CSAPEVGRIGYTF
TRBV19	-	TRBJ1-1	-	TGTGCCAGTACCTTTTGGAGTAACACTGAAGCTTTCTTT	CASTFWSNTEAFF
TRBV28	-	TRBJ2-5	-	TGTGCCAGCGATGGGTACGGGCAAGAGACCCAGTACTTC	CASDGYGQETQYF
TRBV7-6	-	TRBJ2-5	TRBD1	TGTGCCAGCAGCCTCCTATACAGGGGGGAGACCCAGTACTTC	CASSLLYRGETQYF
TRBV3-1	-	TRBJ2-2	TRBD2	TGTGCCAGCAGCCACGCCGGACTAGCGGGATACACCGGGGAGCTGTTTTTT	CASSHAGLAGYTGELFF